This T cell receptor (beta chain) was identified in a study of shared clonotypes between healthy human individuals. Germline V CDR1 and CDR2: SGHNT, YYREEE (reference sequence). The V and J ends lost 2 bases and 1 base respectively, with 9 bases between them. The CDR3 covers 15 residues. Clones were read by immunoSEQ multiplex PCR, and TCRdb kept only the in-frame ones, dropping some. The data show around 2,100,000 clones, with roughly 95% seen just once and 1.2% held by the top ten. Comments on this clone: Its antigen is unidentified.

Naivety among CD8 cells was defined by CD45RO negativity and positive CCR7 selection, thereby excluding terminally differentiated effector memory CD45RA+ cells. The study drew its donors from healthy HIV-negative adults without recent acute infections or vaccinations. Study conclusions and caveats: Sequencing depth was predicted to influence how clonotypes are shared among donors.

Specimen: naive CD8+ T cells sorted from blood. This sequence was found in a man between 18 and 35 years old in good health. The gene calls are TRBV5-4 and TRBJ2-2; D possibly uses TRBD1 or TRBD2 (6 bases each). The DNA for the CDR3 is TGTGCCAGCAGCTTAGGGGGGATGAACACCGGGGAGCTGTTTTTT. This codes for CASSLGGMNTGELFF.